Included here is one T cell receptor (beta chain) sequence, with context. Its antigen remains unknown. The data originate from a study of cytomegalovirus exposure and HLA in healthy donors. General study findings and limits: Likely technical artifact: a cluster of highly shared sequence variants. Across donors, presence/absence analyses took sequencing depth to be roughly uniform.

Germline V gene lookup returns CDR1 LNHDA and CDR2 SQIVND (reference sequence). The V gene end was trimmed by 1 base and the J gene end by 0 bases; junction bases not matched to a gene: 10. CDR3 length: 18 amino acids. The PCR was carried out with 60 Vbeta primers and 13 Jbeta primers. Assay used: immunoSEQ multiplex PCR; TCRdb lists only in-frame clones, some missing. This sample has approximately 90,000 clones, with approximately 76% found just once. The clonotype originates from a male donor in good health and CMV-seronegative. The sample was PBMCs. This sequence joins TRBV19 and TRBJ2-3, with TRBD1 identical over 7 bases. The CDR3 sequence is CASSIGPLKGASTDTQYF. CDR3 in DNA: TGTGCCAGTAGTATAGGCCCCCTCAAGGGGGCGAGCACAGATACGCAGTATTTT.